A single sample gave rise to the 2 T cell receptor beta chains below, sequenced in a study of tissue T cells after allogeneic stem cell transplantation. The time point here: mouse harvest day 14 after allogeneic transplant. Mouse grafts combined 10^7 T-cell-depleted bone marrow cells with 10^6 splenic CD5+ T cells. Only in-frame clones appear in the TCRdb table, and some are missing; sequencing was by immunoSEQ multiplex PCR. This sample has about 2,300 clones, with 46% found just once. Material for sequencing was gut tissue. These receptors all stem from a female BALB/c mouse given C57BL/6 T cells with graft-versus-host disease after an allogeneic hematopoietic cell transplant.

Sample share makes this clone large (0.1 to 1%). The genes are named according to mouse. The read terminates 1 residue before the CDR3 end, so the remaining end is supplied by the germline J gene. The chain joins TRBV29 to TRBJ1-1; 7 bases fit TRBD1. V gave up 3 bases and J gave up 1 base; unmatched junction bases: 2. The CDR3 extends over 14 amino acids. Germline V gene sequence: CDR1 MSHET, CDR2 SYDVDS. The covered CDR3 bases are TGTGCTAGCAGTTTCCGGGACAGAAACACAGAAGTCTTC. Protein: CASSFRDRNTEVF. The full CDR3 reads CASSFRDRNTEVFF.

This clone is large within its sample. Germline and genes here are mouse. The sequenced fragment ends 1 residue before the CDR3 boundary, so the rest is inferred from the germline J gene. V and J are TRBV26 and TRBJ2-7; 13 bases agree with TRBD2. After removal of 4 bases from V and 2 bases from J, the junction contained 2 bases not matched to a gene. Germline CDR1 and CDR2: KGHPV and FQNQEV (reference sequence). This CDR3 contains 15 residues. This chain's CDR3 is CASSRGTGGAYEQYF. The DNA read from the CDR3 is TGTGCCAGCAGTCGCGGGACTGGGGGGGCCTATGAACAGTAC.